This entry concerns a single T cell receptor beta chain. Its antigen is unidentified. These data come from a study of beta chain features in type 1 diabetes. Post-sort purity exceeded 95% for all sorted populations. Findings and limits, study-wide: The study found that naive, central memory and Treg TCRB repertoires appeared more similar in patients than in healthy donors. Across all four CD4+ subsets, people with type 1 diabetes showed modestly shorter TCRB CDR3s.

cDNA synthesis used the whole RNA isolate, giving expressed TCRB sequences. Method: immunoSEQ multiplex PCR; TCRdb's copy keeps in-frame clones and lacks some. This repertoire shows 300,000 to 350,000 clones, 8% found once; its top ten account for around 0.44%. The clonotype originates from a woman younger than 30 in good health. Sequenced: central memory CD4+ T cells from blood.

The CDR3 DNA reads TGTGCCGGCCAACTCAGCGAGAATGAAAAACTGTTTTTT. This encodes CAGQLSENEKLFF. The V and J genes are TRBV18 and TRBJ1-4; D remains ambiguous. Germline assignment: CDR1 KGHSH and CDR2 LQKENI. The ends were cut back, 11 bases at V and 5 bases at J, with 15 bases in the middle. The CDR3 has 13 residues.